The 20 T cell receptor beta chains below all came from one sample that was sequenced in a study of T cells after yellow fever vaccination. TCRdb reprocessed the 5' RACE reads with MiXCR, giving one entry per CDR3 protein. The top ten hold around 33% of the sample, which has some 160,000 distinct CDR3 sequences, 9.3% seen once. This specimen was CD8+ T cells sorted from PBMCs, taken 45 days after the yellow fever booster vaccination. These TCRs come from a man aged 18-30 years who received the YFV17D yellow fever vaccine.

This clonotype was counted between two and nine times. This chain joins TRBV11-1 and TRBJ2-7, with D hard to call. Germline CDR1 and CDR2: SGHAT and FQDESV (reference sequence). Trimming removed 1 base from V and 4 bases from J, with 5 bases in between. This CDR3 has 12 amino acids. The CDR3 here is CASSLDWYEQYF. The CDR3 DNA follows: TGTGCCAGCAGCTTAGACTGGTACGAGCAGTACTTC.

This clonotype showed up just a few times. The chain joins TRBV5-1 to TRBJ2-5; TRBD2 aligns across 13 bases. This CDR3 region has 16 residues. The V and J ends lost 4 bases and 2 bases, in that order; junction bases with no gene match: 5. Germline CDR1 and CDR2: SGHRS and YFSETQ. The CDR3 loop is CASSPGLAGEQETQYF. The CDR3 nucleotides are TGCGCCAGCAGCCCAGGACTAGCGGGGGAACAAGAGACCCAGTACTTC.

The chain joins TRBV7-9 to TRBJ2-1, with D perhaps being TRBD1 or TRBD2 (6 bases each). This CDR3 has 12 amino acids. V lost 5 bases to trimming and J lost 7 bases, with 9 bases between them. Germline V CDR1 and CDR2: SEHNR, FQNEAQ (reference sequence). The CDR3 DNA reads as TGTGCCAGCAGCCGAGGGGGGAATGAGCAGTTCTTC. Its translation: CASSRGGNEQFF.

This clonotype was picked up a small number of times. This chain uses TRBV21-1 with TRBJ1-4; the table's D call of TRBD1 was not tested on the DNA. TRBV21-1 is a known pseudogene. CDR3 length: 17 amino acids. CDR3 region: CASSNSPRGACREKLFF. The DNA for the CDR3 is TGTGCCAGCAGCAATTCCCCCCGGGGGGCATGTAGGGAAAAACTGTTTTTT.

There are many counts of this clonotype. The chain links TRBV6-6 to TRBJ1-1; 8 bases are shared with TRBD1. This CDR3 region has 17 residues. Per the germline V gene, CDR1 is MNHNY and CDR2 is SVGAGI (reference sequence). V gave up 2 bases and J gave up 1 base; unmatched junction bases: 9. The DNA for the CDR3 is TGTGCCAGCAGTTACCGGACAGGGCATAGACCGAACACTGAAGCTTTCTTT. Amino acid sequence: CASSYRTGHRPNTEAFF.

This clonotype was found many times. The rearrangement joins TRBV7-9 to TRBJ2-3; 11 positions agree with TRBD2. Germline CDR1 reads SEHNR; CDR2 reads FQNEAQ (reference sequence). The CDR3 has 16 residues. Trimming removed 1 base from V and 4 bases from J; junction bases left unmatched: 4. The CDR3 spells CASSLVLAGGPDTQYF. CDR3 sequence (DNA): TGTGCCAGCAGCTTAGTGCTAGCGGGGGGCCCAGATACGCAGTATTTT.

This clonotype occurred a few times. The chain joins TRBV5-4 to TRBJ2-5; D unresolved. Germline lookup yields CDR1 SGHNT and CDR2 YYREEE (reference sequence). V dropped 4 bases and J dropped 5 bases, with 9 bases sitting between them. The CDR3 totals 12 residues. This CDR3 is CASSLLWETQYF. In DNA, the CDR3 is TGTGCCAGCAGCCTCCTTTGGGAGACCCAGTACTTC.

The chain carries TRBV4-3 and TRBJ2-7; tentative D call: TRBD2 (7 bases). The CDR3 is 15 amino acids. Per the germline V gene, CDR1 is LGHNA and CDR2 is YSLEER. The ends were cut back, 3 bases at V and 6 bases at J, with 18 bases in the middle. Here the CDR3 DNA reads TGCGCCAGCAGCCAGGGGGGGGCAGGGCGAAGCGAGCAGTACTTC. This encodes CASSQGGAGRSEQYF.

The V call is TRBV6-5, the J call TRBJ2-1; D is unclear. The CDR3 totals 14 residues. CDR1 and CDR2 from the germline V gene are MNHEY and SVGAGI. V lost 0 bases, J lost 5 bases, and 8 bases lay in between. CDR3 amino acids: CASSYSSPNNEQFF. In nucleotides, the CDR3 is TGTGCCAGCAGTTACTCGTCGCCCAACAATGAGCAGTTCTTC.

The rearrangement joins TRBV6-2 or TRBV6-3 to TRBJ2-2, with D uncertain. The V gene's germline CDR1 is MNHEY and CDR2 SVGEGT. The CDR3 has 17 residues. The V end lost 8 bases, the J end lost 2 bases, and 21 bases lay between the germline ends. The CDR3 sequence is CASGPFSVRSNTGELFF. CDR3 DNA sequence: TGTGCCAGCGGCCCTTTTAGTGTACGAAGCAACACCGGGGAGCTGTTTTTT.

This clonotype was observed a handful of times. The chain is built from TRBV2 and TRBJ2-5; D is ambiguous. V gave up 7 bases and J gave up 5 bases, with 14 bases separating them. The germline CDR1 and CDR2 sequences are SNHLY and FYNNEI. This CDR3 has 13 amino acids. The CDR3 nucleotides are TGTGCCAGCACCGCACGCGGCCAGGAGACCCAGTACTTC. Translated: CASTARGQETQYF.

V usage is TRBV24-1 and J usage is TRBJ2-1, with D tentatively TRBD2 (6 bases). Germline V gives CDR1 KGHDR, CDR2 SFDVKD. The V gene lost 4 bases and the J gene lost 7 bases, with 10 bases spanning the gap. This CDR3 comprises 13 residues. The CDR3 DNA reads TGTGCCACCAGTGACTGGACTACTAATGAGCAGTTCTTC. This codes for CATSDWTTNEQFF.

This clonotype was seen more than once but under ten times. This chain links TRBV4-3 with TRBJ2-2, with D unclear. The V and J ends lost 2 bases and 3 bases respectively, with 7 bases between them. CDR1 is LGHNA and CDR2 is YSLEER in the germline V gene. The CDR3 has 14 amino acids. CDR3 coding DNA: TGCGCCAGCAGCCAAAGTCCGGACACCGGGGAGCTGTTTTTT. It translates to CASSQSPDTGELFF.

The chain recombines TRBV12-3 or TRBV12-4 with TRBJ2-3; the D is unclear. The CDR3 runs 13 residues. Trimming took off 6 bases at V and 4 bases at J, with 11 bases between the two ends. The CDR3 sequence is CASSPPGPDTQYF. The CDR3 DNA follows: TGTGCCAGCAGCCCCCCCGGCCCAGATACGCAGTATTTT.

The chain uses TRBV2 and TRBJ2-2; 12 nucleotides line up with TRBD2. J was trimmed by 3 bases and V by 6 bases; bases with no gene match: 5. The CDR3 contains 16 residues. The germline gives CDR1 SNHLY, CDR2 FYNNEI. This CDR3 reads CASRSSGGAYTGELFF. The CDR3 coding sequence is TGTGCCAGCAGGTCTAGCGGGGGGGCGTACACCGGGGAGCTGTTTTTT.

This clonotype was detected a few times. The CDR3 DNA reads as TGCAGCGCCGATGGGACAGAAAGCACAGATACGCAGTATTTT. Translated: CSADGTESTDTQYF. The chain has TRBV29-1 and TRBJ2-3, with 7 bases that match TRBD1. After removal of 7 bases from V and 0 bases from J, the junction contained 7 bases not matched to a gene. This CDR3 comprises 14 residues. The germline gives CDR1 SQVTM, CDR2 ANQGSEA.

This clonotype was counted between two and nine times. V is TRBV4-1 and J is TRBJ1-1, with D tentatively TRBD1 (5 bases). The ends were cut back, 1 base at V and 5 bases at J, with 11 bases in the middle. Germline CDR1 reads MGHRA; CDR2 reads YSYEKL. The CDR3 totals 14 residues. The CDR3 here is CASSQGDGGTEAFF. The CDR3 DNA reads as TGCGCCAGCAGCCAAGGGGATGGGGGGACTGAAGCTTTCTTT.

The rearrangement uses TRBV6-2 or TRBV6-3 and TRBJ2-5; tentatively, D is TRBD1 (6 bases). The germline V gene has CDR1 MNHEY and CDR2 SVGEGT. V lost 3 bases and J 4 bases, leaving 30 bases between the germline ends. The CDR3 has 20 amino acids. Here the CDR3 DNA reads TGTGCCAGCAGTTATCCAACCCGGGACACTCTGATCAGGATGGGAGAGACCCAGTACTTC. Amino acid sequence: CASSYPTRDTLIRMGETQYF.

This clonotype turned up a few times. The chain links TRBV6-5 to TRBJ1-1; D not certain. Trimming took off 7 bases at V and 11 bases at J, with 14 bases between the two ends. Germline-derived CDR1 and CDR2 are MNHEY and SVGAGI. The CDR3 contains 11 residues. This CDR3 is CASISGPSAFF. CDR3 nucleotide sequence: TGTGCCAGCATTAGCGGACCGAGCGCTTTCTTT.

This clonotype has a handful of counts. The chain employs TRBV29-1 and TRBJ2-1; tentative D call: TRBD1 (5 bases). The CDR3 is 11 residues long. V lost 4 bases and J 4 bases, leaving 5 bases between the germline ends. CDR1 and CDR2 from the germline V gene are SQVTM and ANQGSEA. CDR3 nucleotide sequence: TGCAGCGTTGGACAGTACAATGAGCAGTTCTTC. Its translation is CSVGQYNEQFF.